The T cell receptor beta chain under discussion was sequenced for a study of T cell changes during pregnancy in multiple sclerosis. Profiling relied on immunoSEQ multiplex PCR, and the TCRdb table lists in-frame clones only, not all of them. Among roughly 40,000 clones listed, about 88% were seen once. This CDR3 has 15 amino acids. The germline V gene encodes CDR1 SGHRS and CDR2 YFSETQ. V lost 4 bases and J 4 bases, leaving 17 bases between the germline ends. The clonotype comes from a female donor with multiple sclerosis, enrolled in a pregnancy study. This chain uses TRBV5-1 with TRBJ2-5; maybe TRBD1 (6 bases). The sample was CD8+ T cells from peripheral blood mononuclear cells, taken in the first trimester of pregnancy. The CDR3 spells CASSPQLDSAETQYF. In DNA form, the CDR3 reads TGCGCCAGCAGCCCCCAACTGGACAGTGCAGAGACCCAGTACTTC.